This record concerns one TCR beta chain sequence. Its antigen is still unknown. Every one of the donors gave at least one pre-ART PBMC sample and at least two post-ART PBMC samples. This sample is drawn from a study of long-term antiretroviral therapy in people with HIV. An immunoSEQ assay, version v3.0, was performed at survey level. Sequenced by immunoSEQ multiplex PCR; TCRdb stores in-frame clones only, minus some. The data hold about 38,000 clones, with 65% to 90% observed a single time. Study-wide results and caveats: Pre-ART expanded clones dominated the repertoire at every time point.

V lost 5 bases and J 6 bases, leaving 14 bases between the germline ends. This CDR3 comprises 14 residues. Looked up from germline, CDR1 is MNHEY and CDR2 is SMNVEV (reference sequence). The material sequenced was unsorted PBMCs, taken 1.5 years after starting antiretroviral therapy. The chain is built from TRBV27 and TRBJ1-5; D possibly corresponds to TRBD1 (5 bases). The sequence came from a man between 18 and 29 years old with HIV. DNA of the CDR3: TGTGCCAGCAGTACGCAGGGTTCTAGTCAGCCCCAGCATTTT. Its protein is CASSTQGSSQPQHF.